One sample yielded the 30 T cell receptor beta chains listed below, sequenced in a study of glioma-infiltrating T cells. TCR alpha and beta CDR3 regions were amplified from RNA using iRepertoire nested multiplex PCR. TCRdb fed the multiplex PCR reads into MiXCR, producing one record per CDR3 protein. The sample carries around 350,000 distinct CDR3 sequences, around 38% recorded once. The sample taken for sequencing was glioma tissue, nonneoplastic brain tissue, or PBMCs (not recorded which). Receptors originate from a human donor with low-grade glioma or glioblastoma, undergoing nonglioma brain surgery, or in good health (not recorded which).

In its sample, this clonotype was seen once. Compared with germline, one end of the junction differs, possibly owing to a read error. The rearrangement links TRBV28 to TRBJ1-4; possibly TRBD1 for D (5 bases). CDR3 size: 17 residues. The germline V gene has CDR1 MDHEN and CDR2 SYDVKM. CDR3 sequence reads: CSSSLWGGGRGNEKLFF. CDR3 coding DNA: TGTTCCAGCAGTTTATGGGGCGGCGGAAGGGGTAATGAAAAACTGTTTTTT.

This chain uses TRBV5-5 with TRBJ1-2, with D possibly being TRBD1 (6 bases). There are 16 residues in the CDR3. Germline V gene lookup returns CDR1 SGHKS and CDR2 YYEKEE (reference sequence). The V and J ends lost 1 base and 4 bases respectively, with 17 bases between them. CDR3 DNA sequence: TGTGCCAGCAGCTTGTTGTTGGGGGGCACGGGCTATGGCTACACCTTC. The encoded protein is CASSLLLGGTGYGYTF.

V gene TRBV2 combines with J gene TRBJ1-6; possibly TRBD1 for D (6 bases). There are 15 residues in the CDR3. In germline, CDR1 is SNHLY, CDR2 FYNNEI. Trimming removed 2 bases at V and 3 bases at J, with 8 bases between. CDR3 sequence (DNA): TGTGCCAGCAGTGAACAGGGACACTATAATTCACCCCTCCACTTT. Protein sequence: CASSEQGHYNSPLHF.

Comments on this clonotype: A clone one base away is much larger, so this may be a read error. The chain is built from TRBV7-2 and TRBJ2-5; possibly TRBD2 for D (5 bases). Germline CDR1 SGHTA, CDR2 FQGNSA. There are 16 residues in the CDR3. CDR3 DNA: TGTGCCAGCATCTTAGCGTTCCCGCTAACCCAAGAGACCCAGTACTTC. Protein product: CASILAFPLTQETQYF. Full variable domain (rest looked up from reference TRBV7-2 and TRBJ2-5): GAGVSQSPSNKVTEKGKDVELRCDPISGHTALYWYRQSLGQGLEFLIYFQGNSAPDKSGLPSDRFSAERTGGSVSTLTIQRTQQEDSAVYLCASILAFPLTQETQYFGPGTRLLVL.

This clonotype was picked up a small number of times. The chain links TRBV2 to TRBJ1-5; D is ambiguous. Trimming stripped 4 bases from V and 3 bases from J, with 10 bases between. The V gene's germline CDR1 is SNHLY and CDR2 FYNNEI. The CDR3 sequence is 14 residues long. The DNA for the CDR3 is TGTGCCAGCAGTGGTCGCCGAAACAATCAGCCCCAGCATTTT. Translating it yields CASSGRRNNQPQHF.

This clonotype showed up many times. The chain is built from TRBV6-2 or TRBV6-3 and TRBJ2-7, with TRBD1 matching over 8 bases. The germline V gene encodes CDR1 MNHEY and CDR2 SVGEGT. V lost 4 bases to trimming and J lost 6 bases; unmatched junction nucleotides: 8. The CDR3 is 14 amino acids. The CDR3 reads CASSSSPGQAEQYF. The CDR3 DNA sequence: TGTGCCAGCAGTTCTTCACCGGGACAGGCCGAGCAGTACTTC.

This clonotype was found many times. The chain carries TRBV20-1 and TRBJ2-3; 13 bases map to TRBD2. The CDR3 loop spans 17 amino acids. The ends lost 3 bases at V and 4 bases at J; junction bases unmatched: 10. Germline V gene data show CDR1 as DFQATT and CDR2 as SNEGSKA (reference sequence). Here the CDR3 reads CSASRGTSGMRADTQYF. CDR3 coding DNA: TGCAGTGCTAGCCGGGGGACTAGCGGGATGAGGGCAGATACGCAGTATTTT.

This rearrangement joins TRBV11-2 to TRBJ1-2, with D hard to call. V was cut by 0 bases and J by 2 bases, with 13 bases left in between. Looked up from germline, CDR1 is SGHAT and CDR2 is FQNNGV. There are 16 residues in the CDR3. CDR3 coding DNA: TGTGCCAGCAGCTTAGATACCTTCACACAAAACTATGGCTACACCTTC. This gives the protein CASSLDTFTQNYGYTF. Using reference TRBV11-2 and TRBJ1-2 for the parts outside the CDR3, the full variable domain is EAGVAQSPRYKIIEKRQSVAFWCNPISGHATLYWYQQILGQGPKLLIQFQNNGVVDDSQLPKDRFSAERLKGVDSTLKIQPAKLEDSAVYLCASSLDTFTQNYGYTFGSGTRLTVV.

The chain combines TRBV12-5 with TRBJ2-1; D is unresolved. In germline, CDR1 is LGHNT, CDR2 FRNRAP. With 0 bases removed from V and 8 bases from J, the gap between germline ends came to 8 bases. This CDR3 has 13 residues. The CDR3 DNA follows: TGTGCTAGTGGTTTGGTCGACCCTTATGAGCAGTTCTTC. Translating it yields CASGLVDPYEQFF.

The chain joins TRBV25-1 to TRBJ2-1; TRBD2 agrees at 11 bases. V gave up 8 bases and J gave up 5 bases; unmatched junction bases: 2. The CDR3 contains 13 residues. Germline V CDR1 and CDR2: MGHDK, SYGVNS. CDR3 region: CASLAGGNNEQFF. CDR3 bases: TGTGCCAGCCTAGCGGGAGGAAACAATGAGCAGTTCTTC.

Points on this clonotype: A much larger clone differs from this one at a single base, so this may be a read error. The chain has TRBV27 and TRBJ1-2, with D unresolved. CDR1 is MNHEY, CDR2 SMNVEV, per germline (reference sequence). The CDR3 is made up of 13 amino acids. Trimming took 7 bases from V and 0 from J, leaving 9 bases between them. Here the CDR3 reads CASKYRPNYGYTF. The DNA of the CDR3 is TGTGCCAGCAAGTACAGACCTAACTATGGCTACACCTTC.

This clonotype was detected once. The CDR3 end shows no conserved phenylalanine or tryptophan, and so a read error is likely. The chain links TRBV28 to TRBJ1-1, with 7 bases lining up with TRBD1. The CDR3 consists of 16 residues. Per germline, CDR1 MDHEN and CDR2 SYDVKM. Germline trimming cut 5 bases from V and 1 base from J; bases unmatched to any gene: 10. CDR3 sequence (DNA): TGTGCCAGCAGTCCGGGGACAGCACCTAGGAACACTGAAGCTTTCTCT. Amino acid sequence: CASSPGTAPRNTEAFS.

About this clonotype: Possible read error: a much larger clone is one base away. This CDR3 fails to terminate in the conserved phenylalanine or tryptophan, so it likely reflects a read error. This sequence joins TRBV25-1 and TRBJ1-1; the D gene is possibly TRBD1 (5 bases). The CDR3 has 13 amino acids. The germline V gene has CDR1 MGHDK and CDR2 SYGVNS. V lost 3 bases, J lost 6 bases, and 11 bases lay in between. CDR3 sequence: CASSEGGRPEAFL. CDR3 bases: TGTGCCAGCAGTGAGGGGGGGAGGCCTGAAGCTTTCCTT.

Comments on this clonotype: This may be a read error, as it is one base from a much larger clone. The V and J genes are TRBV27 and TRBJ2-7, with D possibly called TRBD1 or TRBD2 (5 bases each). This CDR3 is built from 12 residues. From germline, CDR1 is MNHEY and CDR2 SMNVEV (reference sequence). The CDR3 spells CASSFDGAEEYF. CDR3 bases: TGTGCCAGCAGTTTCGACGGGGCCGAGGAGTACTTC.

This clonotype has a handful of counts. J is TRBJ1-2 and V is TRBV28; 8 bases align to TRBD1. CDR3 length: 15 amino acids. Germline V lookup: CDR1 MDHEN, CDR2 SYDVKM. The V segment lost 5 bases and the J segment 8 bases; nucleotides outside the gene matches: 13. Written as DNA, the CDR3 is TGTGCCAGCAGTACCGGGACAGGCCCTTTTAGCGGCTACACCTTC. Encoded protein: CASSTGTGPFSGYTF.

Ten or more counts support this clonotype. V gene TRBV27 combines with J gene TRBJ1-2, with 7 bases matching TRBD1. The CDR3 consists of 14 residues. Germline loops: CDR1 MNHEY, CDR2 SMNVEV (reference sequence). The junction had 5 bases not matched to a gene; V was cut back by 3 bases and J by 4 bases. The CDR3 reads CASSFGRGVYGYTF. The DNA of the CDR3 is TGTGCCAGCAGTTTTGGCAGGGGGGTCTATGGCTACACCTTC.

The genes are TRBV2 and TRBJ2-7; TRBD2 matches at 10 bases. V dropped 10 bases and J dropped 5; count of bases not matched to a gene: 11. The CDR3 covers 14 residues. CDR1 is SNHLY, CDR2 FYNNEI, per germline. The CDR3 coding sequence is TGTGCCACCGATCCTAGCGGGAGAATAGACGAGCAGTACTTC. It is translated as CATDPSGRIDEQYF.

This chain links TRBV4-2 with TRBJ1-1; 7 nucleotides match TRBD1. J was trimmed by 5 bases and V by 0 bases; bases with no gene match: 9. The CDR3 is made up of 16 amino acids. Germline V lookup: CDR1 LGHNA, CDR2 YNFKEQ. CDR3 coding DNA: TGTGCCAGCAGCCAAGATCCGCGCAGGGGGAAGACTGAAGCTTTCTTT. Protein product: CASSQDPRRGKTEAFF.

This clonotype was picked up a small number of times. The rearrangement uses TRBV4-1 and TRBJ2-2; D is unresolved. Trimming pared 1 base from V and 3 bases from J, leaving 6 bases between. CDR3 length: 14 residues. CDR1 is MGHRA, CDR2 YSYEKL, per germline. The CDR3 loop is CASSQAPDTGELFF. The CDR3 bases are TGCGCCAGCAGCCAAGCGCCAGACACCGGGGAGCTGTTTTTT.

As for this clonotype: A much larger clone lies a single base off, so this may be a read error. The V gene is TRBV28, the J gene TRBJ2-3; D unresolved. The CDR3 loop spans 13 amino acids. Germline lookup yields CDR1 MDHEN and CDR2 SYDVKM. CDR3 protein: CASSGGYTDTRYF. CDR3 sequence (DNA): TGTGCCAGCAGTGGTGGTTACACAGATACGCGGTATTTT. The whole variable domain, remainder taken from reference TRBV28 and TRBJ2-3, is DVKVTQSSRYLVKRTGEKVFLECVQDMDHENMFWYRQDPGLGLRLIYFSYDVKMKEKGDIPEGYSVSREKKERFSLILESASTNQTSMYLCASSGGYTDTRYFGPGTRLTVL.

This clonotype was detected only once. As the CDR3 is not closed by the conserved phenylalanine or tryptophan, this likely results from a read error. This chain joins TRBV7-8 and TRBJ1-4, with D perhaps matching TRBD1 (6 bases). The CDR3 spans 15 residues. Germline CDR1 SGHVS, CDR2 FQNEAQ. The CDR3: CTSSLGGTTGEKLFL. CDR3 nucleotides: TGTACCAGCAGCTTAGGAGGGACAACGGGTGAAAAACTGTTTCTT.

CDR3 in amino acids: CASSHWGNQPQHF. The CDR3 nucleotides are TGTGCCAGCAGCCACTGGGGCAATCAGCCCCAGCATTTT. The J gene is TRBJ1-5, the V gene TRBV7-2; D gene unclear. Germline V CDR1 and CDR2: SGHTA, FQGNSA. The CDR3 is made up of 13 amino acids. Trimming took 5 bases from V and 2 from J, leaving 7 bases between them.

In its sample, this clonotype was seen a few times. Being one base from a much bigger clone, this may be a read error. The chain links TRBV28 to TRBJ1-5; D is possibly TRBD1 (5 bases). From germline, CDR1 is MDHEN and CDR2 SYDVKM. The CDR3 runs to 14 residues. The V and J ends lost 3 bases and 0 bases respectively, with 6 bases between them. CDR3 protein: CASSLTASNQPQHF. As DNA, the CDR3 is TGTGCCAGCAGTTTGACAGCTAGCAATCAGCCCCAGCATTTT.

In DNA, the CDR3 is TGTGCCAGCAGTGGAAACCAGGACGGGGGGCTTGGCTACACCTTC. This codes for CASSGNQDGGLGYTF. The chain links TRBV27 to TRBJ1-2, with a tentative D call TRBD1 (6 bases). Germline V gene lookup returns CDR1 MNHEY and CDR2 SMNVEV (reference sequence). Between the trimmed V and J ends, which lost 5 bases and 7 bases, there was a span of 20 bases. This CDR3 is 15 amino acids long.

The chain combines TRBV20-1 with TRBJ1-4; 12 bases are a match to TRBD1. Germline V gene data show CDR1 as DFQATT and CDR2 as SNEGSKA (reference sequence). This CDR3 is 14 amino acids long. The V gene end was trimmed by 3 bases and the J gene end by 7 bases; junction bases not matched to a gene: 3. In DNA, the CDR3 is TGCAGTGCTAGGGGACAGGGGGCGGGTGAAAAACTGTTTTTT. Its translation: CSARGQGAGEKLFF.

In its sample, this clonotype was seen many times. The CDR3, as DNA: TGTGCCACCAGCAGAGCCGGGACTAGGTCCTACGAGCAGTACTTC. Its protein is CATSRAGTRSYEQYF. The chain employs TRBV15 and TRBJ2-7; TRBD2 aligns across 8 bases. Germline values: CDR1 LNHNV, CDR2 YYDKDF (reference sequence). V dropped 1 base and J dropped 1; count of bases not matched to a gene: 3. CDR3 size: 15 residues.

A word on this clonotype: The junction shows a germline mismatch at one end, possibly a read error. V is TRBV24-1 and J is TRBJ2-3; D tentatively fits TRBD1 or TRBD2 (5 bases each). CDR1 KGHDR and CDR2 SFDVKD come from the germline V gene. This CDR3 spans 16 amino acids. CDR3 sequence: CATSDLKAHGTDRQYF. DNA of the CDR3: TGTGCCACCAGTGATTTGAAGGCTCACGGGACCGATAGGCAGTATTTT.

This clonotype was detected ten times or more. The gene calls are TRBV27 and TRBJ2-7; weak D call: TRBD2 (5 bases). CDR3 length: 13 amino acids. The V and J ends lost 4 bases and 2 bases respectively, with 9 bases between them. Per germline, CDR1 MNHEY and CDR2 SMNVEV (reference sequence). Written as DNA, the CDR3 is TGTGCCAGCAGTTACGGGGATACCTACGAGCAGTACTTC. Its protein product is CASSYGDTYEQYF.

This clonotype was recorded a few times. V and J are TRBV5-1 and TRBJ2-7, with D maybe TRBD1 (6 bases). The CDR3 totals 15 residues. Germline CDR1 and CDR2: SGHRS and YFSETQ. The germline V and J ends were trimmed by 4 bases and 2 bases, with 16 bases remaining between them. The DNA for the CDR3 is TGCGCCAGCAGCCTCACAGGGTTTAGGACCTACGAGCAGTACTTC. This codes for CASSLTGFRTYEQYF.

Only a few counts were recorded for this clonotype. The chain uses TRBV4-1 and TRBJ2-2, with TRBD2 matching 11 bases. V lost 3 bases and J lost 5; bases outside the gene matches: 8. Germline V gene sequence: CDR1 MGHRA, CDR2 YSYEKL. The CDR3 runs 17 residues. CDR3: CASSQTSGVGGTGELFF. The CDR3 bases are TGCGCCAGCAGCCAGACTAGCGGGGTTGGGGGGACCGGGGAGCTGTTTTTT.